This T cell receptor beta chain was retrieved from a study of T cell changes during pregnancy in multiple sclerosis. Sequencing used immunoSEQ multiplex PCR; TCRdb keeps in-frame clones, though not all of them. This table holds some 100,000 clones, approximately 94% found once. V was pared by 7 bases and J by 1 base, with 5 bases of the junction left unmatched. There are 14 residues in the CDR3. Germline-derived CDR1 and CDR2 are LNHDA and SQIVND (reference sequence). The chain combines TRBV19 with TRBJ1-1; 8 positions match TRBD1. The sequence was obtained from a female donor with multiple sclerosis, enrolled in a pregnancy study. This specimen was peripheral blood, taken before pregnancy. The CDR3 DNA sequence: TGTGCCAGTACCCAGGGGGCTGCGAACACTGAAGCTTTCTTT. Its protein is CASTQGAANTEAFF.